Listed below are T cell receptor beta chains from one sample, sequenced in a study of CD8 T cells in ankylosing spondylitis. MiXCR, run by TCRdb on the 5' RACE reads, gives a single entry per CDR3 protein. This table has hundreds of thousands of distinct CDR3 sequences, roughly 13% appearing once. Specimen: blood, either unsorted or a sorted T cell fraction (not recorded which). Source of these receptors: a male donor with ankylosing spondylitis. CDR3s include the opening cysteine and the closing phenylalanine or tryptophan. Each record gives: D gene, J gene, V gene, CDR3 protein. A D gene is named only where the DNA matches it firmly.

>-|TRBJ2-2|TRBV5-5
CASNQSPNTGELFF
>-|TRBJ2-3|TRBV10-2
CASSESGHTQYF
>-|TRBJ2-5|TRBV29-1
CSARQGETQYF
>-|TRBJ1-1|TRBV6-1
CASTPPRGGLNTEAFF
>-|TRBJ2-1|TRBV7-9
CASSLGVVAAQFF
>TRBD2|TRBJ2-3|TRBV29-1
CSVGTSGTWGDTQYF
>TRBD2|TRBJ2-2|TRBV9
CASSVEVAGNTGELFF
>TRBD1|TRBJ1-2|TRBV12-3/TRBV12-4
CASSSTGTGGSGYTF
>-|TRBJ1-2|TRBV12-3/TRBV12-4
CASSRGDYGYTF
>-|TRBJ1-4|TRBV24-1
CATSPGRTTSNEKLFF
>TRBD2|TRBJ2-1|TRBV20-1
CSASETSGTPYNEQFF
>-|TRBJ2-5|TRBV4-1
CASSHESRRQETQYF
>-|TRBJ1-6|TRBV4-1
CASSQRSQGNSPLHF
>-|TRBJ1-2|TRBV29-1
CSEGRVDYGYTF
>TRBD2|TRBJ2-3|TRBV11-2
CASSLESSGRLRDTQYF
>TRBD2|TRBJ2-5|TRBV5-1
CASSLKRLAERQETQYF
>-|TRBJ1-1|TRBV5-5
CASSWGTNTEAFF
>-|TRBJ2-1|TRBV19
CASTEGTGNEQFF
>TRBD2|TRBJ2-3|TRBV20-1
CSARIAGVTDTQYF
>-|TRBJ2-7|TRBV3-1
CASSRGGFYEQYF
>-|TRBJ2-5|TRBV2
CASSSQTSQETQYF
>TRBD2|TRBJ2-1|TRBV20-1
CSAGLAGVVGEQFF